The 28 T cell receptor beta chains below come from one sample, sequenced in a study of control samples from healthy donors and cancer patients (dated by TCRdb to 2018 to 2021). Receptors were amplified or captured by the immunoSEQ multiplex PCR assay. The immuneACCESS repertoire file appears here via TCRdb, limited to in-frame rearrangements. These files lack a portion of the clones; in checked studies, under half of the deficit traces to unresolved V genes, and the cause of the others is not known. Within this sample are tens of thousands of clones, with 87% of them counted one time only. The ten biggest clones cover around 3.6% of the sample. Source material: formalin-fixed, paraffin-embedded tissue. These receptor sequences come from a female donor with melanoma.

This chain uses TRBV30 with TRBJ1-1, with unresolved D. Germline V gene data show CDR1 as GTSNPN and CDR2 as SVGIG (reference sequence). Trimming stripped 6 bases from V and 3 bases from J, with 17 bases between. This CDR3 has 14 amino acids. In nucleotides, the CDR3 is TGTGCCTGCTCTTATCGTAGTGACGACACTGAAGCTTTCTTT. Translated, it gives CACSYRSDDTEAFF.

This chain uses TRBV2 with TRBJ2-1; weak D call: TRBD1 (5 bases). The CDR3 has 10 residues. Germline CDR1 and CDR2: SNHLY and FYNNEI. Trimming removed 8 bases from V and 12 bases from J, with 11 bases in between. The CDR3 coding sequence is TGTGCCAGCGACTCAGGGTGGCAGTTCTTC. Protein sequence: CASDSGWQFF. Complete variable domain (other parts from reference TRBV2 and TRBJ2-1): EPEVTQTPSHQVTQMGQEVILRCVPISNHLYFYWYRQILGQKVEFLVSFYNNEISEKSEIFDDQFSVERPDGSNFTLKIRSTKLEDSAMYFCASDSGWQFFGPGTRLTVL.

CDR3 bases: TGTGCCAGTAGTACTACGAGACGGTGGTGGAATGGCTACACCTTC. Protein sequence: CASSTTRRWWNGYTF. The genes are TRBV19 and TRBJ1-2; the D is unclear. V was shortened by 4 bases and J by 6 bases, with 18 bases between the two germline ends. The CDR3 runs to 15 residues. Germline CDR1 LNHDA, CDR2 SQIVND (reference sequence).

The gene calls are TRBV19 and TRBJ2-7, with D perhaps matching TRBD1 or TRBD2 (5 bases each). The germline V gene has CDR1 LNHDA and CDR2 SQIVND (reference sequence). The CDR3 length is 13 residues. Trimming removed 5 bases at V and 0 bases at J, with 8 bases between. As DNA, the CDR3 is TGTGCCAGTAGTTTGGGGGTCTCCTACGAGCAGTACTTC. Protein sequence: CASSLGVSYEQYF.

This clone was counted a few times. The chain carries TRBV5-1 and TRBJ1-6; no clear D. V was trimmed by 0 bases and J by 4 bases, leaving 11 bases between them. The V gene's germline CDR1 is SGHRS and CDR2 YFSETQ. The CDR3 loop spans 16 amino acids. In DNA form, the CDR3 reads TGCGCCAGCAGCTTGGATCGGGGAGGGTATAATTCACCCCTCCACTTT. Amino acid sequence: CASSLDRGGYNSPLHF. Using reference TRBV5-1 and TRBJ1-6 for the parts outside the CDR3, the full variable domain is KAGVTQTPRYLIKTRGQQVTLSCSPISGHRSVSWYQQTPGQGLQFLFEYFSETQRNKGNFPGRFSGRQFSNSRSEMNVSTLELGDSALYLCASSLDRGGYNSPLHFGNGTRLTVT.

In this sample, this clone turned up once. V gene TRBV6-1 combines with J gene TRBJ1-5; D unclear. V lost 0 bases and J lost 4, with 7 bases in between. The length of the CDR3 is 14 residues. Germline V gene lookup returns CDR1 MNHNS and CDR2 SASEGT. The CDR3 DNA reads TGTGCCAGCAGTGAAGCGCGGAGAAATCAGCCCCAGCATTTT. Encoded protein: CASSEARRNQPQHF.

V gene TRBV3-1 (or the pseudogene TRBV3-2) combines with J gene TRBJ1-2, with D possibly matching TRBD1 (6 bases). V was clipped by 2 bases and J by 4 bases, with 14 bases between them. The CDR3 length is 15 residues. CDR1 LGHDT and CDR2 YNNKEL come from the germline V gene (reference sequence). CDR3 coding DNA: TGTGCCAGCAGCCAAAAGGGTGGGGGCGTCTATGGCTACACCTTC. It codes for CASSQKGGGVYGYTF.

Notes on this clone: The junction shows a germline mismatch at one end, possibly a read error. This sequence joins TRBV19 and TRBJ1-5; D is uncertain. CDR1 and CDR2 from the germline V gene are LNHDA and SQIVND (reference sequence). This CDR3 comprises 15 residues. DNA for the CDR3: TGTGCCAGTAGTATCCCGGGTTCCGGCAATCAGTCCCAGCATTTT. It is translated as CASSIPGSGNQSQHF.

The rearrangement uses TRBV12-3 or TRBV12-4 and TRBJ2-7; possible D gene TRBD1, 6 bases. The CDR3 loop spans 13 amino acids. The V gene lost 3 bases and the J gene lost 2 bases, with 8 bases spanning the gap. CDR3 sequence: CASSFQGTYEQYF. The CDR3 coding sequence is TGTGCCAGCAGTTTCCAGGGGACCTACGAGCAGTACTTC.

The genes are TRBV7-2 and TRBJ2-7; 8 bases are a match to TRBD2. This CDR3 comprises 15 residues. In germline, CDR1 is SGHTA, CDR2 FQGNSA. Unmatched junction bases numbered 6, after V lost 5 bases and J lost 0 bases. CDR3 in amino acids: CASSRTRGGSYEQYF. The CDR3 DNA reads TGTGCCAGCAGCCGCACCCGGGGGGGCTCCTACGAGCAGTACTTC. Full variable domain (missing parts from reference TRBV7-2 and TRBJ2-7): GAGVSQSPSNKVTEKGKDVELRCDPISGHTALYWYRQSLGQGLEFLIYFQGNSAPDKSGLPSDRFSAERTGGSVSTLTIQRTQQEDSAVYLCASSRTRGGSYEQYFGPGTRLTVT.

This rearrangement joins TRBV29-1 to TRBJ2-3; TRBD2 might be the D (5 bases). Deletions cut 7 bases from V and 3 bases from J, with 11 bases between. Germline loops: CDR1 SQVTM, CDR2 ANQGSEA. The CDR3 totals 12 residues. The CDR3, as DNA: TGCAGCGCGGAACTAGTTACAGATACGCAGTATTTT. Amino acids: CSAELVTDTQYF.

J is TRBJ2-7 and V is TRBV12-3 or TRBV12-4; D might be TRBD1 or TRBD2, each matching 6 bases. V was shortened by 4 bases and J by 11 bases, with 15 bases between the two germline ends. The CDR3 is 12 amino acids. CDR3 sequence reads: CASSSKGGGKYF. CDR3 coding DNA: TGTGCCAGCAGTTCGAAGGGGGGCGGGAAGTACTTC.

The DNA for the CDR3 is TGTGCCAGCTCACCACCGACAAGATCTGAAAACACTGAAGCTTTCTTT. Its translation: CASSPPTRSENTEAFF. The chain has TRBV18 and TRBJ1-1; D not resolved. Germline values: CDR1 KGHSH, CDR2 LQKENI. This CDR3 spans 16 amino acids. Trimming cost V 0 bases and J 2 bases, with 13 bases left between them.

CDR3 in DNA: TGTGCCAGCTCACCTGGGACAGGGTCGGGTTATAGCAATCAGCCCCAGCATTTT. Translation gives CASSPGTGSGYSNQPQHF. The chain joins TRBV18 to TRBJ1-5; 9 bases match TRBD1. V lost 3 bases and J lost 0; bases outside the gene matches: 9. The CDR3 is 18 amino acids. Germline-derived CDR1 and CDR2 are KGHSH and LQKENI.

This chain joins TRBV7-2 and TRBJ1-2; D is unclear. V lost 5 bases and J 8 bases, leaving 12 bases between the germline ends. Per germline, CDR1 SGHTA and CDR2 FQGNSA. This CDR3 spans 12 amino acids. The CDR3: CASSQVGGGYTF. The CDR3 bases are TGTGCCAGCAGCCAGGTGGGAGGGGGCTACACCTTC.

The J gene is TRBJ1-5, the V gene TRBV3-1 (or the pseudogene TRBV3-2); D is unresolved. Trimming took off 5 bases at V and 0 bases at J, with 5 bases between the two ends. CDR3 length: 13 amino acids. Germline CDR1 LGHDT, CDR2 YNNKEL (reference sequence). This CDR3 is CASSSYSNQPQHF. DNA of the CDR3: TGTGCCAGCAGCTCCTATAGCAATCAGCCCCAGCATTTT.

The genes are TRBV28 and TRBJ2-5, with a possible D match to TRBD2 (6 bases). The CDR3 spans 14 residues. V was cut by 5 bases and J by 4 bases, with 14 bases left in between. The germline V gene has CDR1 MDHEN and CDR2 SYDVKM. Written as DNA, the CDR3 is TGTGCCAGCAGTCCCCCTTGGGGAGGAGAGACCCAGTACTTC. Translation gives CASSPPWGGETQYF.

This sequence joins TRBV9 and TRBJ2-1; 7 nucleotides agree with TRBD2. The CDR3 spans 15 residues. Per the germline V gene, CDR1 is SGDLS and CDR2 is YYNGEE. J gave up 9 bases and V 2 bases, and 11 bases lay outside the gene matches. CDR3 nucleotides: TGTGCCAGCAGCGTGCTAGCGGTTCGAGGCACTGAGCAGTTCTTC. Encoded protein: CASSVLAVRGTEQFF.

This clone has a single count. The rearrangement uses TRBV15 and TRBJ2-2; D call uncertain. The CDR3 totals 17 residues. CDR1 is LNHNV, CDR2 YYDKDF, per germline (reference sequence). V lost 0 bases, J lost 3 bases, and 14 bases lay in between. DNA for the CDR3: TGTGCCACCAGCAGAGAGCCACTTGCTAGAGACACCGGGGAGCTGTTTTTT. Translation gives CATSREPLARDTGELFF. Full variable domain (rest looked up from reference TRBV15 and TRBJ2-2): DAMVIQNPRYQVTQFGKPVTLSCSQTLNHNVMYWYQQKSSQAPKLLFHYYDKDFNNEADTPDNFQSRRPNTSFCFLDIRSPGLGDTAMYLCATSREPLARDTGELFFGEGSRLTVL.

The chain carries TRBV11-2 and TRBJ1-1; tentative D call: TRBD1 (5 bases). The CDR3 extends over 13 amino acids. Germline V gene sequence: CDR1 SGHAT, CDR2 FQNNGV. The V end lost 1 base, the J end lost 10 bases, and 13 bases lay between the germline ends. Written as DNA, the CDR3 is TGTGCCAGCAGCTTAGTCCGAGAGGGGCGAGCTTTCTTT. This codes for CASSLVREGRAFF.

This clone was observed a single time. The chain employs TRBV11-2 and TRBJ1-4, with 7 bases lining up with TRBD1. Germline values: CDR1 SGHAT, CDR2 FQNNGV. The CDR3 covers 16 residues. The V gene end was trimmed by 5 bases and the J gene end by 3 bases; junction bases not matched to a gene: 9. CDR3 coding DNA: TGTGCCAGCAGCGCGGCAGACAGGGAGCCTAATGAAAAACTGTTTTTT. Protein: CASSAADREPNEKLFF.

The V call is TRBV6-6, the J call TRBJ2-7; 9 bases are a match to TRBD2. The junction had 11 bases not matched to a gene; V was cut back by 6 bases and J by 2 bases. CDR3 length: 16 residues. The germline V gene encodes CDR1 MNHNY and CDR2 SVGAGI (reference sequence). The CDR3 sequence: CASSPDAASGTYEQYF. The CDR3 nucleotides are TGTGCCAGCAGCCCCGACGCGGCTAGCGGGACCTACGAGCAGTACTTC.

This clone was picked up one time. V is TRBV7-3 and J is TRBJ1-1, with 8 bases identical to TRBD1. Germline loops: CDR1 SGHTA, CDR2 FQGTGA. V lost 5 bases, J lost 5 bases, and 7 bases stayed unmatched. The CDR3 is 14 amino acids. The CDR3 sequence: CASSPGQGSTEAFF. As DNA, the CDR3 is TGTGCCAGCAGCCCCGGACAGGGATCTACTGAAGCTTTCTTT.

The V and J genes are TRBV7-9 and TRBJ1-2; D gene uncertain. The germline gives CDR1 SEHNR, CDR2 FQNEAQ (reference sequence). The CDR3 covers 12 residues. The V and J ends lost 4 bases and 4 bases respectively, with 7 bases between them. The CDR3: CASSSGVYGYTF. The CDR3, as DNA: TGTGCCAGCAGCTCCGGGGTCTATGGCTACACCTTC.

The V call is TRBV27, the J call TRBJ1-5; possible D gene TRBD1, 6 bases. V was trimmed by 6 bases and J by 4 bases, leaving 13 bases between them. The germline V gene has CDR1 MNHEY and CDR2 SMNVEV (reference sequence). The CDR3 totals 14 residues. In DNA, the CDR3 is TGTGCCAGCAGACAGGGCCCGTTAAATCAGCCCCAGCATTTT. Protein product: CASRQGPLNQPQHF.

Regarding this clone: Sequence at one end of the junction differs from germline and may be a read error. The V call is TRBV3-1 (or the pseudogene TRBV3-2), the J call TRBJ1-6; TRBD1 might be the D (5 bases). The CDR3 sequence is 13 residues long. Germline lookup yields CDR1 LGHDT and CDR2 YNNKEL (reference sequence). The CDR3 DNA reads TGTGCCAGCAGTCGTGTGGGGGGTACACCCCCCCACTTT. Amino acids: CASSRVGGTPPHF.

This chain uses TRBV14 with TRBJ2-5; TRBD2 matches 15 bases. Germline-derived CDR1 and CDR2 are SGHDN and FVKESK. Trimming at V came to 1 base and at J to 2 bases, leaving 5 bases not matched to a gene. The CDR3 covers 18 residues. The CDR3 DNA reads TGTGCCAGCAGCCAAGGGACTAGCGGGAGGGGGACACAAGAGACCCAGTACTTC. Its translation is CASSQGTSGRGTQETQYF. Supplemented by reference TRBV14 and TRBJ2-5, the full variable domain reads EAGVTQFPSHSVIEKGQTVTLRCDPISGHDNLYWYRRVMGKEIKFLLHFVKESKQDESGMPNNRFLAERTGGTYSTLKVQPAELEDSGVYFCASSQGTSGRGTQETQYFGPGTRLLVL.

This clone was detected a few times. The rearrangement joins TRBV7-3 to TRBJ2-7; 8 bases match TRBD1. Losses at the gene ends were 5 bases for V and 6 bases for J; bases not matched to a gene: 9. The CDR3 totals 14 residues. Germline CDR1 is SGHTA and CDR2 is FQGTGA. The CDR3 region has the DNA TGTGCCAGCAGCCCCATGACAGGGGTAGGCGAGCAGTACTTC. Protein product: CASSPMTGVGEQYF.